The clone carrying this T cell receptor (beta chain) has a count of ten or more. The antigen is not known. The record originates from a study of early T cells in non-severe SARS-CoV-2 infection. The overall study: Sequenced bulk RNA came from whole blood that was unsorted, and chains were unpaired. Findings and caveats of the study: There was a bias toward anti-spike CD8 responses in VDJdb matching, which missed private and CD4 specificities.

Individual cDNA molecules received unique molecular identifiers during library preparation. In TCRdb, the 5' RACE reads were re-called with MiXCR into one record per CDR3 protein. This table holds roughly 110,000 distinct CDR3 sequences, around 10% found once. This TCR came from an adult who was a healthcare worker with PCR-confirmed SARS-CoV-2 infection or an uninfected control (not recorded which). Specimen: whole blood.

Written as DNA, the CDR3 is TGTGCCAGCGGCCCAGATTCCAACACCGGGGAGCTGTTTTTT. Translation: CASGPDSNTGELFF. The chain joins TRBV28 to TRBJ2-2; no reliable D call. Germline assignment: CDR1 MDHEN and CDR2 SYDVKM. The CDR3 is 14 residues long. V was clipped by 8 bases and J by 2 bases, with 12 bases between them.